This TCR beta chain was documented in a study of cytomegalovirus exposure and HLA in healthy donors. General study findings and limits: In an earlier analysis, about 87% or about 30%: the productive usage of most TCR beta V segments. Analyzed later, association rates of TCRs varied across HLA loci, with DRB1 most and HLA-C fewest.

Vbeta (60) and Jbeta (13) primers were used in the PCR. The table came from immunoSEQ multiplex PCR; TCRdb's copy has only in-frame clones and leaves some out. This sample has 150,000 to 200,000 clones; roughly 84% occur once, and the top ten carry about 0.24%. Trimming cost V 4 bases and J 4 bases; bases outside gene matches: 5. The CDR3 is 14 amino acids. Germline lookup yields CDR1 SEHNR and CDR2 FQNEAQ (reference sequence). Comment on this clone: Its specificity is unknown.

The TCR comes from a boy younger than 18 in good health and CMV-seronegative. Sequences were obtained from PBMCs. The chain employs TRBV7-9 and TRBJ2-7; TRBD1 matches at 9 bases. As DNA, the CDR3 is TGTGCCAGCAGCTCCGGGGACAGGGCATACGAGCAGTACTTC. The encoded protein is CASSSGDRAYEQYF.